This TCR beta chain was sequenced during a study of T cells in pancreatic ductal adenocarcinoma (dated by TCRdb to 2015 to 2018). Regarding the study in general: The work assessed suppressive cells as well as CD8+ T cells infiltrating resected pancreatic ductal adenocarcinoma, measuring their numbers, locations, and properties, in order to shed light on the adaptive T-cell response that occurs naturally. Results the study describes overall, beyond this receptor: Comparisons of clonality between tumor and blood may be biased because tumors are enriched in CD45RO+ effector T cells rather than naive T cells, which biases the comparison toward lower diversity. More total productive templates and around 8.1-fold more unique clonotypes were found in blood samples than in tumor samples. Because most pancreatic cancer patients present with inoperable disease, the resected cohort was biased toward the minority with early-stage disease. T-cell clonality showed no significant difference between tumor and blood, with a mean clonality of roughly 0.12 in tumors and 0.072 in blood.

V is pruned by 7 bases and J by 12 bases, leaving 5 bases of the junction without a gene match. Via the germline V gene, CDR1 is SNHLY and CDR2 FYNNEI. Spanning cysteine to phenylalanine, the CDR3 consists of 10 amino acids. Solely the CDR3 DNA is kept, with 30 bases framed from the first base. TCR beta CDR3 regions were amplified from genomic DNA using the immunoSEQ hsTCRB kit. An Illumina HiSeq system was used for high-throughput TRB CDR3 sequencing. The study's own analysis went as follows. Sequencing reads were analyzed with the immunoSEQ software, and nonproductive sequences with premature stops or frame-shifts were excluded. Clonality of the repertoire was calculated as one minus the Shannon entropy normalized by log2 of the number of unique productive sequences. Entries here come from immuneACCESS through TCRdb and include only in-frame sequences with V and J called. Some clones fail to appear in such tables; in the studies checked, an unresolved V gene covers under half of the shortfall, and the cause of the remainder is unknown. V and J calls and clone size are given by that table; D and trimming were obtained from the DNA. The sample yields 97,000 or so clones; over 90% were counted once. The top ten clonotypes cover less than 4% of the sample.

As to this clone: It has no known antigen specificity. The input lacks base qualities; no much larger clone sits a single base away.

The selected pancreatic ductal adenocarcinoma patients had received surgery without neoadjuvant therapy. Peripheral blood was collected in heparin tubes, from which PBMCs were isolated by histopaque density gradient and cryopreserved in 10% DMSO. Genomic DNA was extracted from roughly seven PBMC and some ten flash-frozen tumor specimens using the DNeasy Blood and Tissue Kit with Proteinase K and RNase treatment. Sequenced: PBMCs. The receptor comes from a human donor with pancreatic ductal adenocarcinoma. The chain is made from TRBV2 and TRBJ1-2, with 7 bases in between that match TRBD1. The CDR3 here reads CASKGAVDTF. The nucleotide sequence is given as TGTGCCAGCAAGGGGGCAGTCGACACCTTC.